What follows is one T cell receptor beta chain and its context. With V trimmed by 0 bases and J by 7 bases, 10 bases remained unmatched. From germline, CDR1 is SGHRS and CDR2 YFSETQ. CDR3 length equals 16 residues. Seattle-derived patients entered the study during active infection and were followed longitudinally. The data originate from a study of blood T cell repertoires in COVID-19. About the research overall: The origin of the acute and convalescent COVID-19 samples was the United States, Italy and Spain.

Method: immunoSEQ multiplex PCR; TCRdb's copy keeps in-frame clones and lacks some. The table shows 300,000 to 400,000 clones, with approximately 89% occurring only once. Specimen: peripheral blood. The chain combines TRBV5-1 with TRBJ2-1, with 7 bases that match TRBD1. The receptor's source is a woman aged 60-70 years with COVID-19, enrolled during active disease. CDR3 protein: CASSLDYGRGKNEQFF. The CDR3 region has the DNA TGCGCCAGCAGCTTGGATTACGGCAGGGGGAAAAATGAGCAGTTCTTC.